A selection of T cell receptor beta chains follows, all from one sample in a study of blood T cells in healthy people across ages. TCRdb reprocessed the 5' RACE reads via MiXCR and lists one record per CDR3 protein. The sample records almost 800,000 distinct CDR3 sequences, 58% being singletons. Material for sequencing was blood. These receptors all stem from a man between 25 and 39 years old in good health. CDR3s include the opening cysteine and the closing phenylalanine or tryptophan. The D gene is left open where the match is weak. Expanded clones are given a class, and other clones once, few, many or no size at all.

j_call clone_size d_call v_call cdr3_aa cdr3_nt
TRBJ1-4 few . TRBV20-1 CSAEREKLFF TGCAGTGCTGAGAGGGAAAAACTGTTTTTT
TRBJ1-2 . . TRBV12-3/TRBV12-4 CASSKTWQGSYTF TGTGCCAGCAGCAAAACATGGCAGGGGAGCTACACCTTC
TRBJ2-1 . TRBD1 TRBV14 CASSSEGTGAPLSYNEQFF TGTGCCAGCAGTAGTGAGGGGACAGGGGCCCCCCTCTCCTACAATGAGCAGTTCTTC
TRBJ2-5 few . TRBV29-1 CSVEVGGPPQETQYF TGCAGCGTTGAGGTGGGCGGGCCACCCCAAGAGACCCAGTACTTC
TRBJ1-2 . TRBD1 TRBV5-1 CASSPRRQGANGYTF TGCGCCAGCAGCCCGAGAAGACAGGGGGCAAATGGCTACACCTTC
TRBJ1-6 . . TRBV20-1 CGATTTYNSPLHF TGCGGTGCAACGACAACCTATAATTCACCCCTCCACTTT
TRBJ2-1 few TRBD2 TRBV12-3/TRBV12-4 CASSLRPSGYNEQFF TGTGCCAGCAGTTTACGACCTAGCGGATACAATGAGCAGTTCTTC
TRBJ2-7 few TRBD2 TRBV7-2 CASSLATSGGPNAYEQYF TGTGCCAGCAGCTTAGCGACTAGCGGGGGGCCCAACGCCTACGAGCAGTACTTC
TRBJ2-5 few TRBD2 TRBV11-2 CASSPKAGGLQETQYF TGTGCCAGCAGCCCTAAGGCGGGAGGCCTCCAAGAGACCCAGTACTTC
TRBJ2-5 . TRBD1 TRBV7-3 CASSPQGVDETQYF TGTGCCAGCAGCCCCCAGGGGGTGGACGAGACCCAGTACTTC